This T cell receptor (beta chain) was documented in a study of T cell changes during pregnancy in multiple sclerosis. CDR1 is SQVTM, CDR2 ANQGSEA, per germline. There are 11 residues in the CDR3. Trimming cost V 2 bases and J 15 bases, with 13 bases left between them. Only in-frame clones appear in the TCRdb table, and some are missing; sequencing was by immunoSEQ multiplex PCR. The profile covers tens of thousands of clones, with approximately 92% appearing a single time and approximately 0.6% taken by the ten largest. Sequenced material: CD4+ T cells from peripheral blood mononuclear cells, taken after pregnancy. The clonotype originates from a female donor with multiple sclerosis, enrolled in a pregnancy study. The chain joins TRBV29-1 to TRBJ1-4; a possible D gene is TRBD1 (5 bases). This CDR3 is CSVEFGRGLFF. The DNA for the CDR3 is TGCAGCGTTGAATTCGGGAGGGGATTGTTTTTT.